This T cell receptor (beta chain) stems from a study of identifying expanded T cells in peripheral blood. Findings and limits, study-wide: Variance in clone template counts between approximately two-week samples significantly increased with total template count across all healthy donors.

Sequencing was performed with immunoSEQ multiplex PCR; in TCRdb, only in-frame clones are kept and a portion is missing. The sample records about 85,000 clones, roughly 91% being singletons. No infections or other immune events were documented during collection. Germline-derived CDR1 and CDR2 are LNHNV and YYDKDF (reference sequence). The V gene end was trimmed by 0 bases and the J gene end by 5 bases; junction bases not matched to a gene: 1. The CDR3 has 15 residues. With regard to this clone: The antigen is not known.

Material for sequencing was blood. This receptor was taken from a person aged 18-70 years in good health. The genes are TRBV15 and TRBJ1-4, with 9 bases that match TRBD1. CDR3 DNA sequence: TGTGCCACCAGCAGAGACGGACAGGGGAATGAAAAACTGTTTTTT. As protein: CATSRDGQGNEKLFF. The full variable domain, with the rest looked up from reference TRBV15 and TRBJ1-4, is DAMVIQNPRYQVTQFGKPVTLSCSQTLNHNVMYWYQQKSSQAPKLLFHYYDKDFNNEADTPDNFQSRRPNTSFCFLDIRSPGLGDTAMYLCATSRDGQGNEKLFFGSGTQLSVL.